One sample yielded the 17 T cell receptor beta chains listed below, sequenced in a study of T cells in tuberculosis. Profiling relied on immunoSEQ multiplex PCR, and the TCRdb table lists in-frame clones only, not all of them. The sample has tens of thousands of clones, 90% to 95% seen once; the top ten hold more than 1.3%. The time point: new active TB diagnosis, blood taken before or within 7 days of starting treatment. Sequences were derived from PBMCs, sampled at tuberculosis diagnosis. The receptors stem from an adult with tuberculosis.

This chain joins TRBV10-2 and TRBJ1-2; 7 nucleotides align to TRBD1. Trimming cost V 4 bases and J 7 bases; bases outside gene matches: 6. Looked up from germline, CDR1 is WSHSY and CDR2 is SAAADI. This CDR3 is built from 13 residues. CDR3 protein: CASSGTGEFGYTF. The CDR3 coding sequence is TGCGCCAGCAGTGGGACAGGAGAATTTGGCTACACCTTC.

The chain has TRBV2 and TRBJ2-1; maybe TRBD2 (5 bases). This CDR3 region has 13 residues. CDR1 is SNHLY, CDR2 FYNNEI, per germline. V was trimmed by 7 bases and J by 0 bases, leaving 7 bases between them. The DNA of the CDR3 is TGTGCCAGCATTGGGAGCTCCTACAATGAGCAGTTCTTC. Protein product: CASIGSSYNEQFF.

The chain is built from TRBV7-9 and TRBJ2-1; 7 bases are shared with TRBD1. This CDR3 is 15 amino acids long. The V and J ends lost 5 bases and 6 bases, in that order; junction bases with no gene match: 10. Per the germline V gene, CDR1 is SEHNR and CDR2 is FQNEAQ (reference sequence). CDR3 residues: CASSPGGRFGNEQFF. The CDR3 nucleotides read TGTGCCAGCAGCCCAGGGGGTAGGTTTGGCAATGAGCAGTTCTTC.

This chain uses TRBV6-5 with TRBJ1-5, with a weak D call TRBD1 (5 bases). Trimming took 0 bases from V and 7 from J, leaving 10 bases between them. CDR3 length: 14 amino acids. Per germline, CDR1 MNHEY and CDR2 SVGAGI. CDR3 coding DNA: TGTGCCAGCAGTTACTCGTCAGGGAGGCAGCCCCAGCATTTT. It codes for CASSYSSGRQPQHF.

This clone was detected a few times. The rearrangement links TRBV10-3 to TRBJ1-1; D perhaps matches TRBD1 (6 bases). Germline values: CDR1 ENHRY, CDR2 SYGVKD. The length of the CDR3 is 13 residues. Trimming left V 11 bases short and J 0 bases short, with 13 bases between. DNA for the CDR3: TGTGCCTTACGGACAGCGATGAACACTGAAGCTTTCTTT. Protein: CALRTAMNTEAFF.

The chain recombines TRBV5-1 with TRBJ1-2; TRBD1 is a possible D gene (6 bases). V lost 2 bases, J lost 2 bases, and 19 bases lay in between. The CDR3 is made up of 17 amino acids. Per germline, CDR1 SGHRS and CDR2 YFSETQ. This CDR3 reads CASSFPAGARGNYGYTF. CDR3 nucleotide sequence: TGCGCCAGCAGCTTTCCGGCGGGGGCGAGGGGAAACTATGGCTACACCTTC.

The CDR3 DNA reads as TGTGCCAGCAGTCGACCTAGCGGGAGGGCCTCGGTGGGTGAGCAGTACTTC. This gives the protein CASSRPSGRASVGEQYF. The chain recombines TRBV27 with TRBJ2-7; 12 bases are shared with TRBD2. The length of the CDR3 is 17 residues. The germline V gene has CDR1 MNHEY and CDR2 SMNVEV (reference sequence). Trimming took 5 bases from V and 7 from J; bases not matched to a gene: 15.

The chain is built from TRBV10-3 and TRBJ1-1, with D unclear. Between the trimmed V and J ends, which lost 2 bases and 3 bases, there was a span of 4 bases. This CDR3 region has 12 residues. Looked up from germline, CDR1 is ENHRY and CDR2 is SYGVKD. The CDR3 sequence is CAISEGYTEAFF. The CDR3 nucleotides are TGTGCCATCAGTGAGGGCTACACTGAAGCTTTCTTT.

A remark on this clone: This specimen includes other DNA sequences encoding the same CDR3. The gene calls are TRBV30 and TRBJ2-3; D is possibly TRBD2 (5 bases). Germline V lookup: CDR1 GTSNPN, CDR2 SVGIG (reference sequence). CDR3 size: 13 residues. V was pared by 2 bases and J by 1 base, with 7 bases between. DNA of the CDR3: TGTGCCTGGAGTAGCGGACGCACAGATACGCAGTATTTT. Translating it yields CAWSSGRTDTQYF.

The chain links TRBV27 to TRBJ2-3; TRBD2 agrees at 11 bases. Trimming at V came to 4 bases and at J to 0 bases, leaving 9 bases not matched to a gene. Germline CDR1 is MNHEY and CDR2 is SMNVEV (reference sequence). The CDR3 consists of 18 residues. The CDR3 DNA reads TGTGCCAGCAGTTCTAGGGTAGCGGGAGGGCCAAGCACAGATACGCAGTATTTT. Translating it yields CASSSRVAGGPSTDTQYF.

This clone was counted once. The chain couples TRBV12-5 to TRBJ2-1; 10 bases are a match to TRBD2. Trimming removed 1 base from V and 4 bases from J; junction bases left unmatched: 4. CDR1 LGHNT and CDR2 FRNRAP come from the germline V gene. The CDR3 loop spans 16 amino acids. The CDR3 region has the DNA TGTGCTAGTGGTTTGGGTCAACTAGCGGGATACAATGAGCAGTTCTTC. Protein: CASGLGQLAGYNEQFF.

V usage is TRBV19 and J usage is TRBJ2-4; TRBD1 aligns across 7 bases. The CDR3 runs to 16 residues. V was pared by 5 bases and J by 1 base, with 8 bases of the junction left unmatched. Germline-derived CDR1 and CDR2 are LNHDA and SQIVND (reference sequence). This chain's CDR3 is CASSSGLGGAKNIQYF. As DNA, the CDR3 is TGTGCCAGTAGTTCCGGTTTAGGGGGCGCCAAAAACATTCAGTACTTC.

The chain recombines TRBV5-6 with TRBJ2-1; D is ambiguous. The germline gives CDR1 SGHDT, CDR2 YYEEEE. This CDR3 has 14 amino acids. V was shortened by 4 bases and J by 10 bases, with 18 bases between the two germline ends. CDR3 amino acids: CASSPSLPPQEQFF. The CDR3 DNA reads as TGTGCCAGCAGCCCATCCCTCCCTCCTCAGGAGCAGTTCTTC.

V usage is TRBV5-1 and J usage is TRBJ2-5; TRBD1 agrees at 7 bases. Germline lookup yields CDR1 SGHRS and CDR2 YFSETQ. J gave up 0 bases and V 0 bases, and 5 bases lay outside the gene matches. This CDR3 spans 16 amino acids. CDR3 amino acids: CASSLGDSWYQETQYF. DNA for the CDR3: TGCGCCAGCAGCTTGGGGGACAGCTGGTACCAAGAGACCCAGTACTTC. Full variable domain (rest looked up from reference TRBV5-1 and TRBJ2-5): KAGVTQTPRYLIKTRGQQVTLSCSPISGHRSVSWYQQTPGQGLQFLFEYFSETQRNKGNFPGRFSGRQFSNSRSEMNVSTLELGDSALYLCASSLGDSWYQETQYFGPGTRLLVL.

The rearrangement uses TRBV19 and TRBJ2-1, with 10 bases aligning to TRBD2. This CDR3 is built from 16 residues. The junction had 9 bases not matched to a gene; V was cut back by 4 bases and J by 6 bases. Germline V gene data show CDR1 as LNHDA and CDR2 as SQIVND (reference sequence). CDR3 in amino acids: CASSTRASGSINEQFF. The CDR3 DNA reads TGTGCCAGTAGTACCCGGGCTAGCGGGAGCATCAATGAGCAGTTCTTC. The entire variable domain, with the rest obtained from reference TRBV19 and TRBJ2-1, is as follows: DGGITQSPKYLFRKEGQNVTLSCEQNLNHDAMYWYRQDPGQGLRLIYYSQIVNDFQKGDIAEGYSVSREKKESFPLTVTSAQKNPTAFYLCASSTRASGSINEQFFGPGTRLTVL.

The rearrangement links TRBV5-4 to TRBJ2-1; 10 bases fit TRBD2. The CDR3 spans 15 residues. CDR1 and CDR2 (germline): SGHNT, YYREEE (reference sequence). The J segment lost 7 bases and the V segment lost 5 bases, leaving 9 bases of the junction unmatched. DNA of the CDR3: TGTGCCAGCAGTTCCCTAGCGGGAGTCGATAATGAGCAGTTCTTC. Its translation is CASSSLAGVDNEQFF.

The chain links TRBV6-4 to TRBJ2-1, with 7 positions matching TRBD2. J gave up 6 bases and V 4 bases, and 9 bases lay outside the gene matches. Germline CDR1 and CDR2: MRHNA and SNTAGT. The CDR3 loop spans 15 amino acids. The CDR3 sequence: CASSAEPSSGNEQFF. Here the CDR3 DNA reads TGTGCCAGCAGTGCCGAACCATCTAGCGGCAATGAGCAGTTCTTC.